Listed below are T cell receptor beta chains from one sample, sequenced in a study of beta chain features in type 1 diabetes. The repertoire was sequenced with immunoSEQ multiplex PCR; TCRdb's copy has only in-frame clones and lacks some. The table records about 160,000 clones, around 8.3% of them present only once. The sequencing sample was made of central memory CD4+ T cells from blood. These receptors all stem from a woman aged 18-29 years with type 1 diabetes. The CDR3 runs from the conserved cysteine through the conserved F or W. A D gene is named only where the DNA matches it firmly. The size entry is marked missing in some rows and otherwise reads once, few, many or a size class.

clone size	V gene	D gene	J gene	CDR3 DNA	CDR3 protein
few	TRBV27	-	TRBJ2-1	TGTGCCAGCAGTCTCAGAGGTGAGCAGTTCTTC	CASSLRGEQFF
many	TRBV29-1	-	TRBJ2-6	TGCAGCGTCTTCCAGGCCTCCGGGGCCAACGTCCTGACTTTC	CSVFQASGANVLTF
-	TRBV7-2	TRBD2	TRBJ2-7	TGTGCCAGCAGCCCTAGCGGGGGGTCCTACGAGCAGTACTTC	CASSPSGGSYEQYF
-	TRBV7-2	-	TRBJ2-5	TGTGCCAGCACCCCCCTCTCGCGCGGGTTCCAAGAGACCCAGTACTTC	CASTPLSRGFQETQYF
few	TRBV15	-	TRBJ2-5	TGTGCCACCAGCGACCCCAGGGTGGGCTTGTATGGGACCCAGTACTTC	CATSDPRVGLYGTQYF
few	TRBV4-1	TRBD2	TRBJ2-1	TGCGCCAGCAGCCAAGTGGGGGCGGGAGGTAATGAGCAGTTCTTC	CASSQVGAGGNEQFF
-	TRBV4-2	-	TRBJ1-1	TGTGCCAGCAGCCAAGCCGGACAGATGAACACTGAAGCTTTCTTT	CASSQAGQMNTEAFF
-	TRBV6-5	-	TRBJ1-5	TGTGCCATCAGTGTACTCGAGGATCAGCCCCAGCATTTT	CAISVLEDQPQHF
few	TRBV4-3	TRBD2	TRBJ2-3	TGCGCCAGCAGCCAAATAGCGGGAGTCGCAGATACGCAGTATTTT	CASSQIAGVADTQYF
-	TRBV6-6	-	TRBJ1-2	TGTGCCAGCAGCGTTGACAGGACCTATGGCTACACCTTC	CASSVDRTYGYTF
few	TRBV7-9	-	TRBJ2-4	TGTGCCAGCAGCCCAGGAGGGGCAAACATTCAGTACTTC	CASSPGGANIQYF
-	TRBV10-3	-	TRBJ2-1	TGTGCCAGCAGTGACTCCGGGTACAATGAGCAGTTCTTC	CASSDSGYNEQFF
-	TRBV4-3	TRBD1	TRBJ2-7	TGCGCCAGCAGCCAAGAAGGGACAGGCCTTTACGAGCAGTACTTC	CASSQEGTGLYEQYF
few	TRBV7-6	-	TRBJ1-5	TGTGCCAGCAGCCTCCAATCAGGGGTCAATCAGCCCCAGCATTTT	CASSLQSGVNQPQHF
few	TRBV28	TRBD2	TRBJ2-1	TGTGCCAGCACTGGGACTAGCGGCACAATGAAGCAGTTCTTC	CASTGTSGTMKQFF
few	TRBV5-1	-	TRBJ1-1	TGCGCCAGCAGCTCGTCGGGGTTGAACACTGAAGCTTTCTTT	CASSSSGLNTEAFF
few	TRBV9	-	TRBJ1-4	TGTGCCAGCAGCGTAGGGGCCGCCTCATGGGAAAAACTGTTTTTT	CASSVGAASWEKLFF
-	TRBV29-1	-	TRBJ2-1	TGCAGCGTTGGTCGGGACTCCACATCCAATGAGCAGTTCTTC	CSVGRDSTSNEQFF
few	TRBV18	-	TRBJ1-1	TGTGCCAGCTCAATAGGGGCTACGAACACTGAAGCTTTCTTT	CASSIGATNTEAFF
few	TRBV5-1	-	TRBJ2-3	TGCGCCAGCAGCTTGTCGGGGGAGACAGATACGCAGTATTTT	CASSLSGETDTQYF
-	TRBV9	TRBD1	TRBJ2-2	TGTGCCAGCAGCGTAGACGGACAGGGGGCCGGGGAGCTGTTTTTT	CASSVDGQGAGELFF
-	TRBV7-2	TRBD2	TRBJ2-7	TGTGCCAGCAGCCCGCGGACTAGGGGCTACGAGCAGTACTTC	CASSPRTRGYEQYF
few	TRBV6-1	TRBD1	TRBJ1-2	TGTGCCAGCAGGGTCCGACAGGGCGATGGCTACACCTTC	CASRVRQGDGYTF
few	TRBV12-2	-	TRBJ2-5	TGTGCAAGTCGCTTAGTGGGCTTCTCAAGGGGGGAGACCCAGTACTTC	CASRLVGFSRGETQYF
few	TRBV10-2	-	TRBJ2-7	TGCGCCAGCAGCGCCCCCGGGTCTTCCTACGAGCAGTACTTC	CASSAPGSSYEQYF
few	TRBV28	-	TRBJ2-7	TGTGCCAGCAGTTTAGAGGGCTACGAGCAGTACTTC	CASSLEGYEQYF
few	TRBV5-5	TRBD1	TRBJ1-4	TGTGCCAGCAGTACCTTGGACAGGGCTGAAAAACTGTTTTTT	CASSTLDRAEKLFF
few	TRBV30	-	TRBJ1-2	TGTGCCTGGAGTACGTGGGGCCGAGCTAACTATGGCTACACCTTC	CAWSTWGRANYGYTF
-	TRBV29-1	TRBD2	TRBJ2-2	TGCAGCGTTGTACCCCTCACTAGCGGGGGGACCGGGGAGCTGTTTTTT	CSVVPLTSGGTGELFF
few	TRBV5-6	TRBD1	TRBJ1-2	TGTGCCAGCAGCCCCTCGGGACAGCCCTATGGCTACACCTTC	CASSPSGQPYGYTF
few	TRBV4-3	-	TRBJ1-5	TGCGCCAGCAGCCCCCATGCGGGTTACCAGCCCCAGCATTTT	CASSPHAGYQPQHF
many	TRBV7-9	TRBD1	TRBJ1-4	TGTGCCAGCAGCTCCCTGACAGGGAAAGTTGAAAAACTGTTTTTT	CASSSLTGKVEKLFF
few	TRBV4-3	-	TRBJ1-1	TGCGCCAGCAGCCTGGGGCTATCGGACACTGAAGCTTTCTTT	CASSLGLSDTEAFF
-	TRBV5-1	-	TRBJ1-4	TGCGCCAGCAGCCGAGGACAGCCTGCAACTAATGAAAAACTGTTTTTT	CASSRGQPATNEKLFF
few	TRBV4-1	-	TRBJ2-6	TGCGCCAGCAGCCAATTCCCGGGACACACAAGGGGCTCCTCTGGGGCCAACGTCCTGACTTTC	CASSQFPGHTRGSSGANVLTF
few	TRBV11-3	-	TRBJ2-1	TGTGCCAGCAACCGTGGGGCCGCCATATACAATGAGCAGTTCTTC	CASNRGAAIYNEQFF
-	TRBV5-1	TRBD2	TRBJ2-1	TGCGCCAGCAGCTTGGGGATCCTAGCGGGAGAGGTTGAGCAGTTCTTC	CASSLGILAGEVEQFF
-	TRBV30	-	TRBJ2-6	TGTGCCTGGACCGTTTATGGGGCCAACGTCCTGACTTTC	CAWTVYGANVLTF
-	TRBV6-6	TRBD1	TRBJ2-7	TGTGCCAGCAGGACGCAGACAGGGTCCCCCTACGAGCAGTACTTC	CASRTQTGSPYEQYF
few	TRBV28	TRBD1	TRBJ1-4	TGTGCCAGCAGTTTAAGGCAGGGGGACGAAAAACTGTTTTTT	CASSLRQGDEKLFF
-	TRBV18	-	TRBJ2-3	TGTGCCAGCTCACCCCGCGATGTGATTAGCATCCCGCAGTATTTT	CASSPRDVISIPQYF
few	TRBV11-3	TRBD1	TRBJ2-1	TGTGCCAGCAGCCAACAGGGGAATGAGCAGTTCTTC	CASSQQGNEQFF
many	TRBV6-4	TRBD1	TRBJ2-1	TGTGCCAGCAGTGCCCAGGGGGCGTCCAATGAGCAGTTCTTC	CASSAQGASNEQFF
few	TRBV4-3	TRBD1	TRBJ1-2	TGCGCCAGCAGCCAAGGAGCCCTGGGACAGGCGGTAGCTGGCTACACCTTC	CASSQGALGQAVAGYTF
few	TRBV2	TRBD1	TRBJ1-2	TGTGCCAGCGGAAGCCTCCGGGACAGGTGGGAGGCAGGCTACACCTTC	CASGSLRDRWEAGYTF
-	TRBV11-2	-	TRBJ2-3	TGTGCCAGCAGTTTGCGGGTCGCGACAGATACGCAGTATTTT	CASSLRVATDTQYF
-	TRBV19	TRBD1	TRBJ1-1	TGTGCCAGTCAACAGGGGTGGAACACTGAAGCTTTCTTT	CASQQGWNTEAFF
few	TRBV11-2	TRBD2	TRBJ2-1	TGTGCCAGCAGCTTAGAGACTAGCGGTACTGCCTACAATGAGCAGTTCTTC	CASSLETSGTAYNEQFF
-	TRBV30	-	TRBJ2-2	TGTGCCTGGACTCTGCAGGCGAACACCGGGGAGCTGTTTTTT	CAWTLQANTGELFF
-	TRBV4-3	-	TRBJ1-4	TGCGCCAGCAGCCTCTCAGGCAGGGTCCTTGAAAAACTGTTTTTT	CASSLSGRVLEKLFF
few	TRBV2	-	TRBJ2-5	TGTGCCAGCGGTGAGAGGCGGCGCCAAGAGACCCAGTACTTC	CASGERRRQETQYF
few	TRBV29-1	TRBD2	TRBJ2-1	TGCAGCGTTGAATTAGGTAGCGGGACGGGTGAGCAGTTCTTC	CSVELGSGTGEQFF